This T cell receptor beta chain was identified during a study of T-cell memory formation after mild COVID-19. Notes on the study in general: For second-wave clones that peaked at day 37, SARS-CoV-2 specificity went unverified. Shrinking CD4+ clones resided mostly in CM and EM, and CD8+ ones in EMRA. Later expanders leaned toward CD4+, whereas clones contracting from day 15 to 85 were balanced CD4/CD8.

The table lists this clonotype with many counts. Its antigen is unknown. TCRdb processed the 5' RACE reads anew with MiXCR; each CDR3 protein has one entry. The table includes fewer than 15,000 distinct CDR3 sequences, about a fifth detected once. The germline V and J ends were trimmed by 5 bases and 9 bases, with 13 bases remaining between them. Germline V gene lookup returns CDR1 ENHRY and CDR2 SYGVKD. The CDR3 runs to 12 residues. V is TRBV10-3 and J is TRBJ2-5, with D maybe TRBD2 (6 bases). The receptor's source is a man aged 18 to 35 who had mild COVID-19 (a few samples of this study predate the infection). Cell type and time point are not known. Sequences were obtained from PBMCs or a T cell subset sorted from them (not recorded which). Here the CDR3 DNA reads TGTGCCATCAGTAAGACTAGTAATGCCCAGTACTTC. Its translation: CAISKTSNAQYF.